Below, one TCR beta chain is given with its context. Its cognate antigen is unknown. This record comes from a study of T cell responses to AZD1222 COVID-19 vaccine. Method: immunoSEQ multiplex PCR; TCRdb's copy keeps in-frame clones and lacks some. The sample yields some 130,000 clones, approximately 90% seen once. CDR1 SGHTA and CDR2 FQGNSA come from the germline V gene. This CDR3 region has 13 residues. Trimming stripped 5 bases from V and 6 bases from J, with 10 bases between. Study outcomes and limitations: Spike was spanned by vaccine-associated CD4 TCRs, which were dominant at 160-218 and 743-854.

J is TRBJ2-2 and V is TRBV7-2; a possible D gene is TRBD1 (5 bases). This sample comprised peripheral blood, obtained on day 0 of AZD1222 vaccination. The clonotype originates from an adult in good health. DNA for the CDR3: TGTGCCAGCAGCAGCAGGGTTTCCGGGGAGCTGTTTTTT. Translated: CASSSRVSGELFF.